Below, 9 T cell receptor beta chains from the same sample are listed, as sequenced in a study of T cells in women clearing cervical HPV infection (dated by TCRdb to the late 2010s). Library preparation employed the immunoSEQ multiplex PCR assay. Held by TCRdb, this immuneACCESS table contains in-frame sequences only and omits some clones. Under half of the omission traces to an unresolved V gene where checked; the cause of the rest is unknown. The data table for this sample lists around 28,000 clones. The ten largest clones add up to approximately 3% of the sample. The sample comprised blood buffy coat. These TCRs come from a woman aged 18 to 75 with a cervical HPV16 infection that either progressed to CIN3+ or cleared (not recorded which).

For this clone: The CDR3 end is not reached by the read, which stops 3 residues before it; the germline J gene fills it in. This chain links TRBV19 with TRBJ1-1; possibly TRBD1 for D (5 bases). Germline assignment: CDR1 LNHDA and CDR2 SQIVND (reference sequence). Trimming pared 6 bases from V and 1 base from J, leaving 6 bases between. CDR3 length: 12 amino acids. The CDR3 protein is CASRGRNTEAFF. CDR3 DNA, as far as it was read: TGTGCCAGTAGGGGGCGGAACACTGAA.

Comments on this clone: The read is 3 residues too short to cover the CDR3 end, so that end is filled in from the germline J gene. V is TRBV3-1 (or the pseudogene TRBV3-2) and J is TRBJ1-1, with TRBD1 identical over 7 bases. Germline V gene data show CDR1 as LGHDT and CDR2 as YNNKEL (reference sequence). CDR3 length: 14 amino acids. The CDR3 loop reads CASSPWDRSTEAFF. Partial CDR3 DNA: TGTGCCAGCAGCCCTTGGGACAGAAGTACCGAA.

Concerning this clone: The read terminates 3 residues ahead of where the CDR3 ends, so the germline J gene completes it. This chain uses TRBV11-3 with TRBJ2-1, with 8 positions matching TRBD2. The CDR3 is made up of 15 amino acids. CDR1 SGHNT and CDR2 YENEEA come from the germline V gene. The junction had 8 bases not matched to a gene; V was cut back by 5 bases and J by 5 bases. The CDR3 reads CASSPYSGADNEQFF. The covered CDR3 bases are TGTGCCAGCAGCCCCTATAGCGGGGCCGACAATGAG.

As to this clone: The DNA ends 3 residues before the CDR3 does, and the rest of the CDR3 is filled in from the germline J gene. This chain joins TRBV5-1 and TRBJ2-2, with 8 nucleotides matching TRBD2. The J segment lost 5 bases and the V segment lost 4 bases, leaving 10 bases of the junction unmatched. The CDR3 consists of 16 residues. Germline CDR1 and CDR2: SGHRS and YFSETQ. This CDR3 reads CASSPLGGAQTGELFF. The covered CDR3 bases are TGCGCCAGCAGCCCTCTCGGGGGGGCCCAGACCGGGGAG.

For this clone: The read gets to within 3 residues of the CDR3 end, and the germline J gene fills in the rest. The chain has TRBV11-2 and TRBJ1-1; 7 nucleotides match TRBD1. Germline V gene data show CDR1 as SGHAT and CDR2 as FQNNGV. There are 15 residues in the CDR3. The ends lost 0 bases at V and 4 bases at J; junction bases unmatched: 5. CDR3 loop: CASSLDTGAGTEAFF. Partial CDR3 DNA: TGTGCCAGCAGCTTAGATACAGGGGCGGGCACTGAA.

Points on this clone: The CDR3 goes on 3 residues after the read ends, and that part is filled in from the germline J gene. The chain employs TRBV7-9 and TRBJ2-7, with unresolved D. V gave up 3 bases and J gave up 3 bases, with 12 bases separating them. The CDR3 loop spans 14 amino acids. Per the germline V gene, CDR1 is SEHNR and CDR2 is FQNEAQ (reference sequence). Here the CDR3 reads CASSFDARHYEQYF. CDR3 DNA (partial): TGTGCCAGCAGCTTCGACGCCAGGCACTACGAG.

To note about this clone: Read data end 3 residues before the CDR3 end; the end is taken from the germline J gene. The chain employs TRBV5-4 and TRBJ2-7, with 7 bases aligning to TRBD2. This CDR3 has 14 amino acids. V lost 0 bases and J lost 6; bases outside the gene matches: 6. CDR1 SGHNT and CDR2 YYREEE come from the germline V gene (reference sequence). CDR3 protein: CASSLAGGYSEQYF. CDR3 bases read: TGTGCCAGCAGCTTGGCCGGGGGGTACTCCGAG.

A remark on this clone: The read ends 3 residues early relative to the CDR3; the germline J gene fills the gap. The rearrangement links TRBV5-1 to TRBJ2-2; TRBD1 matches 8 bases. Germline CDR1 is SGHRS and CDR2 is YFSETQ. This CDR3 has 16 residues. The CDR3 DNA, read in part, is TGCGCCAGCAGCTTGGGTGGGGACAGGATAAATGAAAAG. Amino acid sequence: CASSLGGDRINEK. The CDR3 in its entirety is CASSLGGDRINEKLFF.

On this clone: The CDR3 end is not reached by the read, which stops 3 residues before it; the germline J gene fills it in. The chain recombines TRBV20-1 with TRBJ2-3, with 11 bases lining up with TRBD2. Germline trimming cut 0 bases from V and 5 bases from J; bases unmatched to any gene: 7. This CDR3 region has 16 residues. Germline CDR1 is DFQATT and CDR2 is SNEGSKA (reference sequence). The CDR3 is CSARDPGTSGLDTQYF. The DNA read from the CDR3 is TGCAGTGCTAGAGACCCCGGGACTAGCGGATTAGATACG.